Presented here are 22 T cell receptor beta chains from one specimen sequenced in a study of CD8 T cells in Susac syndrome. About 0.5 to 1 ug RNA was reverse transcribed with random hexamers. Using its own MiXCR run on the immunoSEQ multiplex PCR reads, TCRdb lists one record per CDR3 protein. This sample has fewer than 90,000 distinct CDR3 sequences, with approximately 94% found just once. The sequenced material came from CD8+ T cells from PBMCs. The receptors were gathered from a human donor with Susac syndrome.

V usage is TRBV9 and J usage is TRBJ2-1; tentatively, D is TRBD1 or TRBD2 (5 bases each). Germline CDR1 SGDLS, CDR2 YYNGEE. The CDR3 runs 16 residues. Trimming took 4 bases from V and 0 from J, leaving 14 bases between them. In DNA, the CDR3 is TGTGCCAGCAGCTTCAACCCAGGGAGCTCCTACAATGAGCAGTTCTTC. Its protein product is CASSFNPGSSYNEQFF.

The chain recombines TRBV13 with TRBJ1-1; the D gene is possibly TRBD1 (5 bases). The CDR3 spans 14 residues. V lost 5 bases and J 7 bases, leaving 17 bases between the germline ends. The germline gives CDR1 PRHDT, CDR2 FYEKMQ (reference sequence). The CDR3 region is CASSILLGGGEAFF. DNA of the CDR3: TGTGCCAGCAGCATACTCCTGGGGGGGGGTGAAGCTTTCTTT.

Only one count was recorded for this clonotype. This chain links TRBV7-2 with TRBJ2-1; no firm D call. V was trimmed by 1 base and J by 10 bases, leaving 8 bases between them. Germline CDR1 SGHTA, CDR2 FQGNSA. The CDR3 has 12 residues. The CDR3 loop is CASSLDSDEQFF. The CDR3 DNA sequence: TGTGCCAGCAGCTTAGACAGCGACGAGCAGTTCTTC.

The chain combines TRBV5-6 with TRBJ1-5, with 7 bases matching TRBD1. Germline CDR1 and CDR2: SGHDT and YYEEEE. This CDR3 is built from 15 residues. Trimming at V came to 2 bases and at J to 3 bases, leaving 5 bases not matched to a gene. The CDR3 sequence: CASSLKQGTNQPQHF. CDR3 nucleotide sequence: TGTGCCAGCAGCTTAAAACAGGGGACCAATCAGCCCCAGCATTTT.

The CDR3 here is CASSELDRASNQPQHF. The CDR3, as DNA: TGCGCCAGCAGTGAGTTGGACAGGGCGAGCAATCAGCCCCAGCATTTT. J is TRBJ1-5 and V is TRBV10-2, with 8 bases lining up with TRBD1. CDR3 length: 16 residues. V gave up 1 base and J gave up 1 base; unmatched junction bases: 3. Per germline, CDR1 WSHSY and CDR2 SAAADI.

The gene calls are TRBV7-2 and TRBJ1-1; D is uncertain. Germline lookup yields CDR1 SGHTA and CDR2 FQGNSA. V lost 0 bases to trimming and J lost 0 bases, with 2 bases between them. This CDR3 has 13 amino acids. CDR3 sequence: CASSLAMNTEAFF. In DNA, the CDR3 is TGTGCCAGCAGCTTAGCCATGAACACTGAAGCTTTCTTT. Looking up the rest from reference TRBV7-2 and TRBJ1-1 gives the full variable domain: GAGVSQSPSNKVTEKGKDVELRCDPISGHTALYWYRQSLGQGLEFLIYFQGNSAPDKSGLPSDRFSAERTGGSVSTLTIQRTQQEDSAVYLCASSLAMNTEAFFGQGTRLTVV.

The chain joins TRBV4-3 to TRBJ2-7, with 11 bases aligning to TRBD2. Trimming took 2 bases from V and 4 from J; bases not matched to a gene: 7. Germline-derived CDR1 and CDR2 are LGHNA and YSLEER. This CDR3 has 16 amino acids. The CDR3, as DNA: TGCGCCAGCAGCCAAAATAAACTAGCGGGAGTGTACGAGCAGTACTTC. It translates to CASSQNKLAGVYEQYF.

The chain couples TRBV12-5 to TRBJ2-1; the match to TRBD2 covers 9 bases. CDR3 size: 17 residues. Germline V gene data show CDR1 as LGHNT and CDR2 as FRNRAP. The V and J ends lost 5 bases and 3 bases, in that order; junction bases with no gene match: 11. CDR3 protein: CASGTDSGGPGYNEQFF. CDR3 bases: TGTGCTAGTGGTACGGATAGCGGGGGCCCAGGCTACAATGAGCAGTTCTTC.

The CDR3 sequence: CASSVEKGSSNQPQHF. CDR3 sequence (DNA): TGTGCCAGCAGCGTAGAAAAGGGGAGTAGCAATCAGCCCCAGCATTTT. This sequence joins TRBV9 and TRBJ1-5; a possible D gene is TRBD1 (5 bases). The germline V gene encodes CDR1 SGDLS and CDR2 YYNGEE. Trimming pared 0 bases from V and 0 bases from J, leaving 10 bases between. The CDR3 totals 16 residues. Using reference TRBV9 and TRBJ1-5 for the parts outside the CDR3, the full variable domain is DSGVTQTPKHLITATGQRVTLRCSPRSGDLSVYWYQQSLDQGLQFLIQYYNGEERAKGNILERFSAQQFPDLHSELNLSSLELGDSALYFCASSVEKGSSNQPQHFGDGTRLSIL.

In nucleotides, the CDR3 is TGTGCCAGCAGTGACCTGGCAGGCACTGAAGCTTTCTTT. Amino acids: CASSDLAGTEAFF. V gene TRBV2 combines with J gene TRBJ1-1, with D uncertain. Germline CDR1 SNHLY, CDR2 FYNNEI. The CDR3 extends over 13 amino acids. V lost 3 bases to trimming and J lost 4 bases, with 9 bases between them.

The chain carries TRBV4-2 and TRBJ1-3, with D unclear. V was cut by 0 bases and J by 9 bases, with 3 bases left in between. This CDR3 region has 11 residues. The germline V gene encodes CDR1 LGHNA and CDR2 YNFKEQ. The DNA of the CDR3 is TGTGCCAGCAGCCAAGATACCACCATATATTTT. It codes for CASSQDTTIYF.

V usage is TRBV5-4 and J usage is TRBJ2-2; 7 bases line up with TRBD1. V shed 5 bases, J shed 7 bases, and the junction held 11 bases outside the gene matches. The length of the CDR3 is 15 residues. Germline V gene data show CDR1 as SGHNT and CDR2 as YYREEE (reference sequence). The CDR3 region has the DNA TGTGCCAGCAGACGCCTCCAACAGGGGAGCGGGGAGCTGTTTTTT. It encodes CASRRLQQGSGELFF.

The V call is TRBV27, the J call TRBJ1-6; D is ambiguous. The CDR3 length is 14 residues. With 6 bases removed from V and 7 bases from J, the gap between germline ends came to 13 bases. Germline CDR1 reads MNHEY; CDR2 reads SMNVEV (reference sequence). This chain's CDR3 is CASSPGLGNSPLHF. The CDR3 DNA sequence: TGTGCCAGCAGCCCCGGGCTCGGGAATTCACCCCTCCACTTT.

This clonotype was counted only a few times. The chain carries TRBV30 and TRBJ2-1; D is unclear. Between the trimmed V and J ends, which lost 8 bases and 7 bases, there was a span of 12 bases. This CDR3 is built from 11 residues. Per germline, CDR1 GTSNPN and CDR2 SVGIG (reference sequence). CDR3 amino acids: CAQSRPNEQFF. CDR3 nucleotides: TGTGCCCAGAGCAGGCCTAATGAGCAGTTCTTC.

V is TRBV15 and J is TRBJ2-7; 9 bases fit TRBD1. The CDR3 covers 15 residues. Germline lookup yields CDR1 LNHNV and CDR2 YYDKDF (reference sequence). Unmatched junction bases numbered 10, after V lost 5 bases and J lost 5 bases. This CDR3 reads CATSGPGTGSDEQYF. The CDR3 region has the DNA TGTGCCACCAGCGGGCCCGGGACAGGGTCAGACGAGCAGTACTTC.

The chain joins TRBV14 to TRBJ1-1, with unresolved D. CDR1 and CDR2 from the germline V gene are SGHDN and FVKESK. The CDR3 length is 17 residues. Trimming shortened V by 2 bases and J by 1 base, and 17 bases separated the two germline ends. DNA of the CDR3: TGTGCCAGCAGCCAACCGTCGGGCGAAGCTCCGAACACTGAAGCTTTCTTT. Translating gives CASSQPSGEAPNTEAFF.

The chain recombines TRBV18 with TRBJ1-2, with TRBD1 matching over 9 bases. Germline assignment: CDR1 KGHSH and CDR2 LQKENI. Trimming took 4 bases from V and 6 from J; bases not matched to a gene: 9. The CDR3 loop spans 15 amino acids. CDR3 loop: CASSLPTGGLDGYTF. As DNA, the CDR3 is TGTGCCAGCTCACTACCGACAGGGGGTTTAGATGGCTACACCTTC.

V usage is TRBV12-3 or TRBV12-4 and J usage is TRBJ2-1; TRBD2 matches 7 bases. This CDR3 comprises 13 residues. After removal of 0 bases from V and 8 bases from J, the junction contained 1 base not matched to a gene. This CDR3 reads CASSLAGGDEQFF. CDR3 bases: TGTGCCAGCAGTTTAGCGGGGGGGGATGAGCAGTTCTTC.

The chain uses TRBV21-1 and TRBJ2-1; the table calls TRBD2, which could not be checked here. TRBV21-1 is termed a pseudogene. The CDR3 spans 18 residues. CDR3 sequence: CASSKSDSPESLFNEQFF. The CDR3 DNA is TGTGCCAGCAGCAAATCCGATTCGCCAGAGTCCCTCTTCAATGAGCAGTTCTTC.

V and J are TRBV6-2 or TRBV6-3 and TRBJ2-1; 9 bases fit TRBD1. This CDR3 comprises 16 residues. V lost 6 bases to trimming and J lost 4 bases; unmatched junction nucleotides: 10. Germline V lookup: CDR1 MNHEY, CDR2 SVGEGT. The CDR3 sequence is CASSLGGTGPYNEQFF. CDR3 nucleotide sequence: TGTGCCAGCAGCCTTGGCGGGACAGGGCCGTACAATGAGCAGTTCTTC.

The V and J genes are TRBV28 and TRBJ1-2; D not certain. The CDR3 runs 14 residues. V lost 1 base and J 2 bases, leaving 8 bases between the germline ends. Germline CDR1 reads MDHEN; CDR2 reads SYDVKM. CDR3 coding DNA: TGTGCCAGCAGTTTATTCACCGGGAACTATGGCTACACCTTC. Encoded protein: CASSLFTGNYGYTF.

The rearrangement links TRBV5-1 to TRBJ1-4; no reliable D call. The CDR3 runs 14 residues. Germline CDR1 reads SGHRS; CDR2 reads YFSETQ. The ends were cut back, 0 bases at V and 11 bases at J, with 14 bases in the middle. The CDR3 reads CASSLEGQDKKLFF. CDR3 DNA: TGCGCCAGCAGCTTGGAGGGTCAAGACAAGAAACTGTTTTTT.